This is a list of T cell receptor beta chains from one sample in a study of T cells in tuberculosis. Using immunoSEQ multiplex PCR, the repertoire was profiled, and TCRdb retains in-frame clones only, with some absent. The sample lists over 20,000 clones, about 97% occurring once. Material for sequencing was PBMCs. These receptors were obtained from a donor aged 10-29 years with latent tuberculosis or without tuberculosis infection. Each CDR3 is given with its conserved first and last residue. Fields, in order: D gene, J gene, V gene, clone size, CDR3 DNA, CDR3 protein. A D gene is named only where the DNA matches it firmly. Clone size, where shown, is once, few, many, or a class for clones that have expanded.

d_gene: NA
j_gene: TRBJ2-5
v_gene: TRBV7-9
abundance: NA
CDR3nt: TGTGCCAGCAGCCCCTTGTTTTTCGCGGCTCAAGAGACCCAGTACTTC
CDR3aa: CASSPLFFAAQETQYF

d_gene: NA
j_gene: TRBJ1-4
v_gene: TRBV6-5
abundance: NA
CDR3nt: TGTGCCAGCAGTTATCTAGGGGGTAATGAAAAACTGTTTTTT
CDR3aa: CASSYLGGNEKLFF

d_gene: TRBD1
j_gene: TRBJ2-7
v_gene: TRBV9
abundance: NA
CDR3nt: TGTGCCAGCAGCGTAGGACAGGGGGCATACGAGCAGTACTTC
CDR3aa: CASSVGQGAYEQYF

d_gene: TRBD1
j_gene: TRBJ1-5
v_gene: TRBV15
abundance: NA
CDR3nt: TGTGCCACCAGCAGGGACAGGGGGCTCAATCAGCCCCAGCATTTT
CDR3aa: CATSRDRGLNQPQHF

d_gene: TRBD2
j_gene: TRBJ2-7
v_gene: TRBV4-2
abundance: NA
CDR3nt: TGTGCCAGCAGCCATACCCAGGGTGGCGGGAGGGCCCGGGTCTACGAGCAGTACTTC
CDR3aa: CASSHTQGGGRARVYEQYF

d_gene: TRBD1
j_gene: TRBJ2-7
v_gene: TRBV14
abundance: NA
CDR3nt: TGTGCCAGCAGCCCCACAGGACAGGGCAGCTACGAGCAGTACTTC
CDR3aa: CASSPTGQGSYEQYF

d_gene: TRBD1
j_gene: TRBJ2-3
v_gene: TRBV19
abundance: NA
CDR3nt: TGTGCCAGTAGTCCCCTCGGGACAGGGTTTGGAGATACGCAGTATTTT
CDR3aa: CASSPLGTGFGDTQYF

d_gene: NA
j_gene: TRBJ2-3
v_gene: TRBV7-6
abundance: NA
CDR3nt: TGTGCCAGCAACGACTTGTCTATCTCCTTAGATACGCAGTATTTT
CDR3aa: CASNDLSISLDTQYF

d_gene: NA
j_gene: TRBJ1-1
v_gene: TRBV30
abundance: once
CDR3nt: TGTGCCTGGTCGGCGGAGAACACTGAAGCTTTCTTT
CDR3aa: CAWSAENTEAFF

d_gene: NA
j_gene: TRBJ2-7
v_gene: TRBV9
abundance: NA
CDR3nt: TGTGCCAGCAGCGGAATGGACAGCTACGAGCAGTACTTC
CDR3aa: CASSGMDSYEQYF

d_gene: NA
j_gene: TRBJ2-1
v_gene: TRBV5-1
abundance: NA
CDR3nt: TGCGCCAGCAGCTTGGACCGGGACTTTGGGCAGTTCTTC
CDR3aa: CASSLDRDFGQFF

d_gene: NA
j_gene: TRBJ1-4
v_gene: TRBV6-1
abundance: NA
CDR3nt: TGTGCCAGCATATGGGAGGGCAAAACTAATGAAAAACTGTTTTTT
CDR3aa: CASIWEGKTNEKLFF

d_gene: NA
j_gene: TRBJ2-3
v_gene: TRBV2
abundance: NA
CDR3nt: TGTGCCAGCACGACACTGCTGGGAGATACGCAGTATTTT
CDR3aa: CASTTLLGDTQYF

d_gene: NA
j_gene: TRBJ1-1
v_gene: TRBV18
abundance: NA
CDR3nt: TGTGCCAGCTCACCCGCAGGGAACACTGAAGCTTTCTTT
CDR3aa: CASSPAGNTEAFF

d_gene: NA
j_gene: TRBJ2-3
v_gene: TRBV7-6
abundance: NA
CDR3nt: TGTGCCAGCAGCTCTAGGTCGGGAGGGGGCATCAGCACAGATACGCAGTATTTT
CDR3aa: CASSSRSGGGISTDTQYF

d_gene: NA
j_gene: TRBJ2-1
v_gene: TRBV7-6
abundance: NA
CDR3nt: TGTGCCAGCAGCTTAGCAGAGGCAAGTGAGCAGTTCTTC
CDR3aa: CASSLAEASEQFF

d_gene: TRBD1
j_gene: TRBJ1-2
v_gene: TRBV5-1
abundance: NA
CDR3nt: TGCGCCAGCAGCCAGGGACAGGGGGCACGCTATGGCTACACCTTC
CDR3aa: CASSQGQGARYGYTF

d_gene: NA
j_gene: TRBJ1-4
v_gene: TRBV7-2
abundance: once
CDR3nt: TGTGCCAGCAGCTTAGTGCTGGGAGGGGGTGAAAAACTGTTTTTT
CDR3aa: CASSLVLGGGEKLFF

d_gene: TRBD2
j_gene: TRBJ2-7
v_gene: TRBV29-1
abundance: NA
CDR3nt: TGCAGCGTTGAAGATCGGGGGGGGCGAAGCTCCTACGAGCAGTACTTC
CDR3aa: CSVEDRGGRSSYEQYF

d_gene: NA
j_gene: TRBJ1-2
v_gene: TRBV27
abundance: NA
CDR3nt: TGTGCCAGCACCCTTGGGCAGGGTAATGGCTACACCTTC
CDR3aa: CASTLGQGNGYTF

d_gene: NA
j_gene: TRBJ1-2
v_gene: TRBV5-1
abundance: NA
CDR3nt: TGCGCCAGCAGCTTGGATCCGGGGGTAAAAGGCTACACCTTC
CDR3aa: CASSLDPGVKGYTF

d_gene: NA
j_gene: TRBJ2-7
v_gene: TRBV6-6
abundance: NA
CDR3nt: TGTGCCAGCAGTTACGGGGACTTGGACTCCTACGAGCAGTACTTC
CDR3aa: CASSYGDLDSYEQYF

d_gene: TRBD2
j_gene: TRBJ2-7
v_gene: TRBV28
abundance: NA
CDR3nt: TGTGCCAGCAGCCTCCTGTTCAGCGGGGGAGGCTACGAGCAGTACTTC
CDR3aa: CASSLLFSGGGYEQYF